This TCR beta chain was sequenced for a study of identical twins. TCRdb reprocessed the 5' RACE reads via MiXCR and lists one record per CDR3 protein. The data show 700,000 or so distinct CDR3 sequences, 8.5% to 9% seen once. The V segment lost 2 bases and the J segment 3 bases; nucleotides outside the gene matches: 5. The CDR3 runs 16 residues. Germline assignment: CDR1 SGHTA and CDR2 FQGNSA. In addition, the sample was reused for a study of yellow fever vaccine responses in identical twins.

What was sequenced was PBMCs. The chain links TRBV7-2 to TRBJ2-5, with 11 bases that match TRBD2. The TCR sequence derives from a woman under 30 in good health. For the CDR3, the DNA is TGTGCCAGCAGCTTAACTAGCGGGGGCCCCGAAGAGACCCAGTACTTC. The encoded protein is CASSLTSGGPEETQYF.